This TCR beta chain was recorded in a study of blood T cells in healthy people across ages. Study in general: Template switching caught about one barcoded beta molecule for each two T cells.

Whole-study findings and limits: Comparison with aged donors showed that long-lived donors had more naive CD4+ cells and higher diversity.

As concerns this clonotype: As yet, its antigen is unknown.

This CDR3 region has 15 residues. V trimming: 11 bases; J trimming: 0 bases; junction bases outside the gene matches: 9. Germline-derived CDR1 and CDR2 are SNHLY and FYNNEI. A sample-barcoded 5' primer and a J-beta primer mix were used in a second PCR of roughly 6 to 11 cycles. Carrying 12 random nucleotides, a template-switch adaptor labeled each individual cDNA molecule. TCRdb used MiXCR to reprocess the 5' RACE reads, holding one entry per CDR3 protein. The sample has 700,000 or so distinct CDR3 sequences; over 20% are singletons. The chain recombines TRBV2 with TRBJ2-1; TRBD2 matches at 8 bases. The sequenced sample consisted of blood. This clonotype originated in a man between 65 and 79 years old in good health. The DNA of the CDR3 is TGTGCCGGCAAACGGCGGGGGGACTCCTACAATGAGCAGTTCTTC. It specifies CAGKRRGDSYNEQFF.